The clone carrying this T cell receptor beta chain has a handful of counts. This sample is part of a study of blood T cell repertoires in COVID-19. The protocol was immunoSEQ multiplex PCR, while the TCRdb copy is restricted to in-frame clones and leaves out a portion. This repertoire shows 35,000 to 45,000 clones, about 90% found once; its top ten account for 8% to 9.5%. V shed 9 bases and J 2 bases; nucleotides not matched to a gene: 5. Germline CDR1 reads MDHEN; CDR2 reads SYDVKM. This CDR3 region has 13 residues. The TCR originated in a man aged 50 to 59 with active COVID-19. Sequences were obtained from peripheral blood. V is TRBV28 and J is TRBJ2-3; TRBD2 aligns across 7 bases. CDR3: CASLGGYTDTQYF. CDR3 nucleotides: TGTGCCAGTCTGGGGGGGTACACAGATACGCAGTATTTT.